Below are 23 T cell receptor beta chains sequenced from a single sample in a study of long-term antiretroviral therapy in people with HIV. The authors ran the immunoSEQ assay, v3.0, at survey level. Method: immunoSEQ multiplex PCR; TCRdb's copy keeps in-frame clones and lacks some. The data show over 30,000 clones, with roughly 80% seen just once and just over 7% held by the top ten. Sample: unsorted PBMCs, taken 2 years after starting antiretroviral therapy. The receptors originated from a woman between 45 and 65 years old with HIV.

The chain carries TRBV9 and TRBJ1-1; D call uncertain. The germline CDR1 and CDR2 sequences are SGDLS and YYNGEE. This CDR3 comprises 14 residues. Trimming shortened V by 0 bases and J by 0 bases, and 6 bases separated the two germline ends. DNA for the CDR3: TGTGCCAGCAGCGTAGATCCACTGAACACTGAAGCTTTCTTT. This translates into CASSVDPLNTEAFF.

This clone came up a few times. This chain joins TRBV18 and TRBJ1-5; a possible D gene is TRBD1 (6 bases). Germline lookup yields CDR1 KGHSH and CDR2 LQKENI. This CDR3 region has 14 residues. V lost 2 bases, J lost 4 bases, and 9 bases lay in between. CDR3 DNA: TGTGCCAGCTCACCATCCGGGACAAATCAGCCCCAGCATTTT. Translating gives CASSPSGTNQPQHF.

This clone showed up just a few times. V is TRBV7-9 and J is TRBJ1-5; no clear D. This CDR3 spans 14 amino acids. Germline V gives CDR1 SEHNR, CDR2 FQNEAQ (reference sequence). V lost 0 bases and J 2 bases, leaving 5 bases between the germline ends. The CDR3 DNA sequence: TGTGCCAGCAGCTTAGCGTACGGCAATCAGCCCCAGCATTTT. Amino acid sequence: CASSLAYGNQPQHF.

The chain recombines TRBV2 with TRBJ2-5; D unclear. This CDR3 region has 12 residues. Germline V lookup: CDR1 SNHLY, CDR2 FYNNEI. Deletions cut 4 bases from V and 0 bases from J, with 3 bases between. The CDR3 spells CASSGYQETQYF. In DNA form, the CDR3 reads TGTGCCAGCAGTGGGTACCAAGAGACCCAGTACTTC.

The chain carries TRBV19 and TRBJ1-4, with D maybe TRBD1 (6 bases). The germline gives CDR1 LNHDA, CDR2 SQIVND (reference sequence). Trimming left V 6 bases short and J 6 bases short, with 14 bases between. CDR3 length equals 14 residues. As DNA, the CDR3 is TGTGCCAGTAGGCCTCCAGGACAGTATGAAAAACTGTTTTTT. It codes for CASRPPGQYEKLFF.

This clone was picked up one time. The CDR3 coding sequence is TGCGCCAGCAGCTTGGGGGGGAGGGGAGATACGCAGTATTTT. Amino acids: CASSLGGRGDTQYF. The rearrangement joins TRBV5-1 to TRBJ2-3; 7 bases are shared with TRBD2. Germline loops: CDR1 SGHRS, CDR2 YFSETQ. V shed 0 bases, J shed 5 bases, and the junction held 3 bases outside the gene matches. The length of the CDR3 is 14 residues.

The CDR3 spells CASSTPDRSYEQYF. The CDR3 coding sequence is TGTGCCAGCAGCACTCCTGATAGATCCTACGAGCAGTACTTC. V and J are TRBV7-2 and TRBJ2-7; D is unresolved. The V gene's germline CDR1 is SGHTA and CDR2 FQGNSA. Trimming took 5 bases from V and 1 from J, leaving 12 bases between them. CDR3 length: 14 residues.

The rearrangement joins TRBV10-1 to TRBJ2-5, with unresolved D. Germline V gives CDR1 WNHNN, CDR2 SYGVQD (reference sequence). This CDR3 region has 13 residues. Trimming stripped 6 bases from V and 3 bases from J, with 11 bases between. The CDR3, as DNA: TGCGCCAGCAGAACAAGACTGGAAGAGACCCAGTACTTC. Translation gives CASRTRLEETQYF.

This clone was observed a few times. The DNA for the CDR3 is TGTGCCAGCAGTTACACATCCTACAGTGAAGCTTTCTTT. Its protein product is CASSYTSYSEAFF. V and J are TRBV6-5 and TRBJ1-1, with D uncertain. CDR3 length: 13 residues. V gave up 2 bases and J gave up 7 bases, with 11 bases separating them. The germline V gene has CDR1 MNHEY and CDR2 SVGAGI.

This chain uses TRBV27 with TRBJ2-2; perhaps TRBD1 as D (6 bases). Trimming stripped 8 bases from V and 4 bases from J, with 17 bases between. The CDR3 has 15 residues. CDR1 and CDR2 from the germline V gene are MNHEY and SMNVEV (reference sequence). The CDR3 loop is CASLKQGEGTGELFF. CDR3 bases: TGTGCCAGCTTAAAACAGGGTGAAGGCACCGGGGAGCTGTTTTTT.

The chain employs TRBV5-1 and TRBJ1-6; D may be TRBD1 (6 bases). The CDR3 covers 16 residues. Per germline, CDR1 SGHRS and CDR2 YFSETQ. Trimming left V 4 bases short and J 7 bases short, with 18 bases between. The CDR3 DNA is TGCGCCAGCAGCAGGCAAGGGGGGGCCCAGAATTCACCCCTCCACTTT. Residues: CASSRQGGAQNSPLHF.

The chain joins TRBV6-1 to TRBJ2-1; 9 nucleotides agree with TRBD2. This CDR3 has 15 residues. The J segment lost 8 bases and the V segment lost 6 bases, leaving 11 bases of the junction unmatched. Germline V gene sequence: CDR1 MNHNS, CDR2 SASEGT. This CDR3 reads CASRSAGGKGHEQFF. CDR3 nucleotide sequence: TGTGCCAGCAGGTCAGCGGGGGGTAAGGGACATGAGCAGTTCTTC.

The chain uses TRBV2 and TRBJ2-5; D is possibly TRBD2 (6 bases). This CDR3 comprises 15 residues. The germline V and J ends were trimmed by 5 bases and 3 bases, with 16 bases remaining between them. Germline CDR1 reads SNHLY; CDR2 reads FYNNEI. Here the CDR3 reads CASSKPAGLEETQYF. The CDR3 DNA is TGTGCCAGCAGTAAGCCGGCGGGGTTAGAAGAGACCCAGTACTTC.

The chain couples TRBV15 to TRBJ1-2; 8 bases agree with TRBD1. Losses at the gene ends were 1 base for V and 4 bases for J; bases not matched to a gene: 11. The length of the CDR3 is 17 residues. Looked up from germline, CDR1 is LNHNV and CDR2 is YYDKDF (reference sequence). The CDR3 sequence: CATSRGGQAIPTYGYTF. CDR3 sequence (DNA): TGTGCCACCAGCAGAGGGGGACAGGCTATTCCTACCTATGGCTACACCTTC.

The chain has TRBV11-3 and TRBJ2-3, with 9 bases matching TRBD1. This CDR3 contains 15 residues. The germline V gene encodes CDR1 SGHNT and CDR2 YENEEA. The V segment lost 1 base and the J segment 2 bases; nucleotides outside the gene matches: 1. This chain's CDR3 is CASSLGTGDTDTQYF. The CDR3 DNA reads TGTGCCAGCAGCTTAGGGACAGGGGACACAGATACGCAGTATTTT.

This chain joins TRBV27 and TRBJ1-3; D uncertain. The CDR3 covers 17 residues. Germline V gene sequence: CDR1 MNHEY, CDR2 SMNVEV (reference sequence). Trimming pared 0 bases from V and 2 bases from J, leaving 14 bases between. CDR3 DNA sequence: TGTGCCAGCAGTTTATCCCATTCAGGTATCACTGGAAACACCATATATTTT. It is translated as CASSLSHSGITGNTIYF.

This clone was counted between two and nine times. This rearrangement joins TRBV7-9 to TRBJ1-3, with 9 bases aligning to TRBD1. Germline V gives CDR1 SEHNR, CDR2 FQNEAQ (reference sequence). The CDR3 contains 14 residues. The ends lost 5 bases at V and 4 bases at J; junction bases unmatched: 3. CDR3: CASSPGTGGNTIYF. CDR3 nucleotide sequence: TGTGCCAGCAGCCCGGGGACAGGGGGAAACACCATATATTTT.

The V call is TRBV5-5, the J call TRBJ1-3; D unclear. Trimming cost V 2 bases and J 3 bases, with 9 bases left between them. CDR3 length: 14 amino acids. CDR1 and CDR2 (germline): SGHKS, YYEKEE (reference sequence). In DNA, the CDR3 is TGTGCCAGCAGCTTCTCGGGAAGTGGAAACACCATATATTTT. As protein: CASSFSGSGNTIYF.

This rearrangement joins TRBV7-3 to TRBJ1-2, with 9 nucleotides matching TRBD1. Germline CDR1 SGHTA, CDR2 FQGTGA. CDR3 length: 15 residues. V gave up 5 bases and J gave up 4 bases; unmatched junction bases: 8. The CDR3 DNA reads as TGTGCCAGCAGCAAGGACAGGGGTGGGGGCTATGGCTACACCTTC. Amino acid sequence: CASSKDRGGGYGYTF.

The J gene is TRBJ2-7, the V gene TRBV6-1; D is ambiguous. The CDR3 covers 14 residues. CDR1 and CDR2 (germline): MNHNS, SASEGT. The V gene lost 7 bases and the J gene lost 2 bases, with 15 bases spanning the gap. The CDR3 protein is CASNVRPSPYEQYF. DNA for the CDR3: TGTGCCAGCAACGTGAGACCATCCCCCTACGAGCAGTACTTC.

The rearrangement uses TRBV5-1 and TRBJ2-7; no reliable D call. The germline CDR1 and CDR2 sequences are SGHRS and YFSETQ. The CDR3 length is 14 residues. V was pared by 1 base and J by 1 base, with 9 bases between. The CDR3 spells CASSLWTDSYEQYF. CDR3 DNA: TGCGCCAGCAGCTTGTGGACGGATTCCTACGAGCAGTACTTC.

The chain employs TRBV5-1 and TRBJ1-1; tentatively, D is TRBD1 (6 bases). Trimming took off 0 bases at V and 5 bases at J, with 8 bases between the two ends. The CDR3 has 13 residues. CDR1 SGHRS and CDR2 YFSETQ come from the germline V gene. The CDR3, as DNA: TGCGCCAGCAGCTTGGAGGGGGGGACTGAAGCTTTCTTT. Its translation: CASSLEGGTEAFF.

The genes are TRBV19 and TRBJ2-1; D unresolved. The CDR3 covers 17 residues. The germline V gene has CDR1 LNHDA and CDR2 SQIVND (reference sequence). Trimming stripped 4 bases from V and 1 base from J, with 17 bases between. The CDR3 DNA is TGTGCCAGTAGTAACACGGGCCTGAGGTTGTCCTACAATGAGCAGTTCTTC. Translating it yields CASSNTGLRLSYNEQFF.